The 24 T cell receptor beta chains below were found in one sample sequenced in a study of T cell repertoires in cytomegalovirus infection. TCRdb fed the reads into MiXCR, producing one record per CDR3 protein. The sample carries some 130,000 distinct CDR3 sequences, approximately 9.2% recorded once. The sequenced sample was PBMCs. The receptor set was obtained from a human donor in good health (CMV status not recorded). Some clones in this sample may be carry-over from other donors' samples.

This clonotype was detected many times. This sequence joins TRBV19 and TRBJ1-2; tentatively, D is TRBD1 (5 bases). Germline V gene lookup returns CDR1 LNHDA and CDR2 SQIVND (reference sequence). V was clipped by 6 bases and J by 6 bases, with 14 bases between them. The CDR3 spans 13 residues. The CDR3 DNA reads as TGTGCCAGTAGCCCCAACGGAGGGGATGGCTACACCTTC. It specifies CASSPNGGDGYTF.

This clonotype was observed a few times. CDR3: CASSPASAGNTIYF. CDR3 nucleotides: TGCGCCAGCAGTCCCGCCTCAGCGGGAAACACCATATATTTT. The chain has TRBV5-1 and TRBJ1-3; D not resolved. The ends were cut back, 5 bases at V and 4 bases at J, with 13 bases in the middle. The CDR3 has 14 amino acids. Germline CDR1 and CDR2: SGHRS and YFSETQ. Full variable domain (rest looked up from reference TRBV5-1 and TRBJ1-3): KAGVTQTPRYLIKTRGQQVTLSCSPISGHRSVSWYQQTPGQGLQFLFEYFSETQRNKGNFPGRFSGRQFSNSRSEMNVSTLELGDSALYLCASSPASAGNTIYFGEGSWLTVV.

The chain recombines TRBV6-5 with TRBJ2-1; D is perhaps TRBD2 (6 bases). The V gene lost 6 bases and the J gene lost 2 bases, with 11 bases spanning the gap. CDR1 MNHEY and CDR2 SVGAGI come from the germline V gene. This CDR3 contains 14 residues. Here the CDR3 DNA reads TGTGCCAGCAGCCGGGACTCCGCCTACAATGAGCAGTTCTTC. Amino acids: CASSRDSAYNEQFF.

This clonotype was counted only a few times. The genes are TRBV5-4 and TRBJ1-2; D might be TRBD1 (5 bases). Germline V lookup: CDR1 SGHNT, CDR2 YYREEE (reference sequence). Trimming removed 6 bases at V and 10 bases at J, with 13 bases between. The CDR3 covers 11 residues. CDR3 nucleotide sequence: TGTGCCAGCACCCGGGACGGTACCTACACCTTC. It yields the protein CASTRDGTYTF.

This clonotype occurred many times. The CDR3 reads CASTLGVELGTEAFF. The CDR3 nucleotides read TGTGCCAGCACCTTGGGGGTCGAATTGGGCACTGAAGCTTTCTTT. V usage is TRBV28 and J usage is TRBJ1-1; tentative D call: TRBD1 (5 bases). CDR1 and CDR2 (germline): MDHEN, SYDVKM. The CDR3 is 15 amino acids. The V gene lost 7 bases and the J gene lost 4 bases, with 19 bases spanning the gap.

This clonotype has at least ten counts. J is TRBJ1-6 and V is TRBV25-1; D is possibly TRBD1 (5 bases). V lost 0 bases and J lost 10, with 13 bases in between. The CDR3 runs 15 residues. The germline V gene has CDR1 MGHDK and CDR2 SYGVNS. CDR3 nucleotide sequence: TGTGCCAGCAGTGAATATGGAGCTAAGGGGTCACCCCTCCACTTT. This gives the protein CASSEYGAKGSPLHF.

This clonotype was observed many times. The chain joins TRBV4-2 to TRBJ2-3; TRBD1 is a possible D gene (6 bases). Germline V CDR1 and CDR2: LGHNA, YNFKEQ. The CDR3 is made up of 17 amino acids. V lost 0 bases to trimming and J lost 7 bases, with 20 bases between them. CDR3 in amino acids: CASSQDMGRGQRYTQYF. The CDR3, as DNA: TGTGCCAGCAGCCAAGATATGGGCAGGGGCCAACGCTATACGCAGTATTTT.

This clonotype was observed many times. V usage is TRBV7-2 and J usage is TRBJ2-3; TRBD2 agrees at 9 bases. The CDR3 has 16 residues. Germline trimming cut 5 bases from V and 7 bases from J; bases unmatched to any gene: 13. The germline V gene encodes CDR1 SGHTA and CDR2 FQGNSA. DNA for the CDR3: TGTGCCAGCAGCGCGCGGATGCGGGGGGGCCTAAATACGCAGTATTTT. This translates into CASSARMRGGLNTQYF.

This clonotype has just a few counts. The chain recombines TRBV5-4 with TRBJ2-7, with 9 bases aligning to TRBD1. From germline, CDR1 is SGHNT and CDR2 YYREEE (reference sequence). V lost 0 bases and J lost 6; bases outside the gene matches: 7. The CDR3 has 15 amino acids. The CDR3 spells CASSLAGQGIREQYF. For the CDR3, the DNA is TGTGCCAGCAGCTTGGCGGGACAGGGTATACGCGAGCAGTACTTC.

V usage is TRBV10-3 and J usage is TRBJ2-7, with 8 bases matching TRBD1. V lost 7 bases, J lost 2 bases, and 7 bases stayed unmatched. CDR1 is ENHRY and CDR2 is SYGVKD in the germline V gene. The CDR3 totals 14 residues. CDR3 sequence (DNA): TGTGCCATCAACCCGGGACAGGATGCCTACGAGCAGTACTTC. Translated: CAINPGQDAYEQYF.

This sequence joins TRBV20-1 and TRBJ1-1; D gene unclear. Germline V gene lookup returns CDR1 DFQATT and CDR2 SNEGSKA (reference sequence). The V gene lost 6 bases and the J gene lost 3 bases, with 14 bases spanning the gap. There are 13 residues in the CDR3. CDR3 DNA sequence: TGCAGTGCGATAGGGCGGTTGGACACTGAAGCTTTCTTT. It codes for CSAIGRLDTEAFF.

This clonotype was seen repeatedly, ten times or more. The rearrangement links TRBV7-6 to TRBJ1-5; no firm D call. CDR1 SGHVS and CDR2 FNYEAQ come from the germline V gene. The CDR3 sequence is 13 residues long. Trimming took 5 bases from V and 7 from J, leaving 12 bases between them. The CDR3 DNA follows: TGTGCCAGCAGCCTCTACAGTGGGCAGCCCCAGCATTTT. This translates into CASSLYSGQPQHF.

This clonotype was seen repeatedly, ten times or more. This chain connects TRBV28 to TRBJ1-6; D remains unclear. V dropped 8 bases and J dropped 8 bases, with 19 bases sitting between them. Per the germline V gene, CDR1 is MDHEN and CDR2 is SYDVKM. The CDR3 runs to 15 residues. The CDR3 loop is CASWSPGTSYSPLHF. The CDR3 DNA is TGTGCCAGCTGGAGCCCGGGTACAAGTTATTCACCCCTCCACTTT.

The table lists this clonotype with a few counts. The rearrangement uses TRBV5-1 and TRBJ2-1, with no clear D. V was clipped by 0 bases and J by 0 bases, with 13 bases between them. From germline, CDR1 is SGHRS and CDR2 YFSETQ. The CDR3 sequence is 17 residues long. The CDR3 loop is CASSLDGGKSSYNEQFF. CDR3 nucleotide sequence: TGCGCCAGCAGCTTGGATGGTGGGAAAAGCTCCTACAATGAGCAGTTCTTC.

This clonotype came up many times. The rearrangement links TRBV7-8 to TRBJ2-1; TRBD2 is a possible D gene (6 bases). Between the trimmed V and J ends, which lost 3 bases and 9 bases, there was a span of 12 bases. Germline values: CDR1 SGHVS, CDR2 FQNEAQ. This CDR3 comprises 13 residues. CDR3 coding DNA: TGTGCCAGCAGCTTGACTAGGGCCTTTGAGCAGTTCTTC. Protein product: CASSLTRAFEQFF.

There are many counts of this clonotype. The chain uses TRBV6-2 or TRBV6-3 and TRBJ1-2, with D uncertain. The V gene lost 4 bases and the J gene lost 8 bases, with 20 bases spanning the gap. CDR1 and CDR2 (germline): MNHEY, SVGEGT. CDR3 length: 15 amino acids. CDR3 sequence: CASSWSGSKKGGYTF. The DNA for the CDR3 is TGTGCCAGCAGTTGGTCGGGGAGTAAGAAAGGCGGCTACACCTTC.

This clonotype was counted between two and nine times. V gene TRBV5-1 combines with J gene TRBJ1-2; D is undetermined. The length of the CDR3 is 12 residues. V was pared by 2 bases and J by 6 bases, with 8 bases between. CDR1 SGHRS and CDR2 YFSETQ come from the germline V gene. The chain's CDR3 is CASSFLGNGYTF. DNA for the CDR3: TGCGCCAGCAGCTTTTTAGGGAATGGCTACACCTTC. The entire variable domain, with the rest obtained from reference TRBV5-1 and TRBJ1-2, is as follows: KAGVTQTPRYLIKTRGQQVTLSCSPISGHRSVSWYQQTPGQGLQFLFEYFSETQRNKGNFPGRFSGRQFSNSRSEMNVSTLELGDSALYLCASSFLGNGYTFGSGTRLTVV.

The gene calls are TRBV12-3 or TRBV12-4 and TRBJ2-5; D unresolved. The CDR3 is 16 amino acids. V was pared by 1 base and J by 4 bases, with 16 bases between. CDR3 protein: CASSLGGSPPGETQYF. DNA of the CDR3: TGTGCCAGCAGTTTAGGCGGTTCCCCCCCGGGAGAGACCCAGTACTTC.

This clonotype was counted many times. This chain links TRBV7-2 with TRBJ1-2; 7 positions match TRBD1. There are 16 residues in the CDR3. V was pared by 1 base and J by 9 bases, with 14 bases of the junction left unmatched. Germline CDR1 is SGHTA and CDR2 is FQGNSA. Here the CDR3 reads CASSLVALRQGNSYTF. The CDR3 DNA is TGTGCCAGCAGCTTAGTGGCCCTGAGACAGGGCAATAGCTACACCTTC.

The genes are TRBV6-5 and TRBJ1-2; no firm D call. CDR1 and CDR2 from the germline V gene are MNHEY and SVGAGI. CDR3 length: 13 amino acids. V was shortened by 2 bases and J by 4 bases, with 8 bases between the two germline ends. This chain's CDR3 is CASSYMRSYGYTF. The CDR3 nucleotides read TGTGCCAGCAGTTACATGCGGAGCTATGGCTACACCTTC.

This clonotype appeared a few times. This sequence joins TRBV12-5 and TRBJ1-2; D unresolved. The CDR3 contains 13 residues. Germline loops: CDR1 LGHNT, CDR2 FRNRAP. Trimming removed 7 bases from V and 8 bases from J, with 17 bases in between. The CDR3 sequence: CASALDEGRGYTF. The DNA of the CDR3 is TGTGCTAGTGCCTTGGACGAGGGTAGAGGCTACACCTTC. Together with reference TRBV12-5 and TRBJ1-2, the CDR3 gives the full variable domain: DARVTQTPRHKVTEMGQEVTMRCQPILGHNTVFWYRQTMMQGLELLAYFRNRAPLDDSGMPKDRFSAEMPDATLATLKIQPSEPRDSAVYFCASALDEGRGYTFGSGTRLTVV.

This clonotype has at least ten counts. This chain uses TRBV12-3 or TRBV12-4 with TRBJ1-2; TRBD1 is a possible D gene (5 bases). Between the trimmed V and J ends, which lost 6 bases and 3 bases, there was a span of 11 bases. CDR3 length: 13 amino acids. The CDR3 region has the DNA TGTGCCAGCAGACGGGACGGAGACTATGGCTACACCTTC. The encoded protein is CASRRDGDYGYTF.

This clonotype was counted only a few times. V usage is TRBV20-1 and J usage is TRBJ2-6; 10 bases align to TRBD2. V was pared by 0 bases and J by 0 bases, with 2 bases of the junction left unmatched. The CDR3 is 17 amino acids. CDR1 is DFQATT, CDR2 SNEGSKA, per germline (reference sequence). This CDR3 reads CSAREPSGGSGANVLTF. The CDR3 coding sequence is TGCAGTGCTAGAGAACCTAGCGGGGGCTCTGGGGCCAACGTCCTGACTTTC.

This clonotype was counted at least ten times. This chain uses TRBV6-5 with TRBJ1-6; possible D gene TRBD1, 5 bases. This CDR3 has 17 amino acids. Trimming stripped 0 bases from V and 7 bases from J, with 16 bases between. Germline V CDR1 and CDR2: MNHEY, SVGAGI. The CDR3 protein is CASSYSSPAQGNSPLHF. CDR3 nucleotide sequence: TGTGCCAGCAGTTACTCGAGTCCCGCCCAGGGAAATTCACCCCTCCACTTT.